One sample yielded the 14 T cell receptor beta chains listed below, sequenced in a study of T cell responses to AZD1222 COVID-19 vaccine (dated by TCRdb to the early 2020s). The meaning of the sample's time point label: baseline before first vaccination. Libraries were made using the immunoSEQ multiplex PCR assay. This immuneACCESS table, as held by TCRdb, lists in-frame sequences with V and J called but not all clones. Of the missing ones, under half trace to an unresolved V gene in checked studies; the others have no known cause. For this sample there are roughly 150,000 clones; around nine tenths appear just once. Clones ranked in the top ten supply approximately 5% of the sample. Source: peripheral blood, taken on day 0 of AZD1222 vaccination. These TCRs come from an adult in good health.

This chain uses TRBV28 with TRBJ2-7, with 7 bases matching TRBD1. V gave up 6 bases and J gave up 2 bases; unmatched junction bases: 7. The CDR3 has 14 residues. Germline V CDR1 and CDR2: MDHEN, SYDVKM. CDR3 in amino acids: CASRSGTVPYEQYF. The CDR3 DNA sequence: TGTGCCAGCAGGTCCGGGACAGTACCCTACGAGCAGTACTTC.

The chain recombines TRBV28 with TRBJ2-1; the D gene is possibly TRBD2 (6 bases). The CDR3 has 15 amino acids. CDR1 MDHEN and CDR2 SYDVKM come from the germline V gene. Deletions cut 3 bases from V and 0 bases from J, with 9 bases between. In DNA, the CDR3 is TGTGCCAGCAGTTTGCCGGGACTCTCCTACAATGAGCAGTTCTTC. Translation: CASSLPGLSYNEQFF.

The rearrangement joins TRBV6-5 to TRBJ2-6; D not resolved. Trimming pared 4 bases from V and 4 bases from J, leaving 11 bases between. The CDR3 is made up of 15 amino acids. Germline lookup yields CDR1 MNHEY and CDR2 SVGAGI. For the CDR3, the DNA is TGTGCCAGCAGTTCCGGATTTACCGGGGCCAACGTCCTGACTTTC. It specifies CASSSGFTGANVLTF.

V is TRBV9 and J is TRBJ2-7, with TRBD2 matching 10 bases. The CDR3 has 15 residues. The J segment lost 3 bases and the V segment lost 4 bases, leaving 7 bases of the junction unmatched. The V gene's germline CDR1 is SGDLS and CDR2 YYNGEE. Written as DNA, the CDR3 is TGTGCCAGCAGCCCCCTAGCGGGGGCTTACTACGAGCAGTACTTC. Protein sequence: CASSPLAGAYYEQYF.

This chain joins TRBV18 and TRBJ1-1; D is uncertain. Trimming took off 1 base at V and 1 base at J, with 10 bases between the two ends. CDR3 size: 15 residues. Germline loops: CDR1 KGHSH, CDR2 LQKENI. CDR3 protein: CASSPRSQKNTEAFF. The DNA of the CDR3 is TGTGCCAGCTCACCACGAAGTCAGAAGAACACTGAAGCTTTCTTT.

This chain joins TRBV3-1 (or the pseudogene TRBV3-2) and TRBJ2-5; no clear D gene. Trimming stripped 4 bases from V and 0 bases from J, with 12 bases between. This CDR3 contains 15 residues. The V gene's germline CDR1 is LGHDT and CDR2 YNNKEL (reference sequence). CDR3: CASSPPEMYQETQYF. CDR3 in DNA: TGTGCCAGCAGCCCCCCTGAGATGTACCAAGAGACCCAGTACTTC.

This rearrangement joins TRBV3-1 (or the pseudogene TRBV3-2) to TRBJ2-1; D unclear. CDR3 size: 15 residues. CDR1 is LGHDT, CDR2 YNNKEL, per germline (reference sequence). V gave up 0 bases and J gave up 2 bases, with 8 bases separating them. CDR3 nucleotide sequence: TGTGCCAGCAGCCAAGACGGAACGGCCTACAATGAGCAGTTCTTC. This gives the protein CASSQDGTAYNEQFF.

This chain joins TRBV4-1 and TRBJ2-5; the match to TRBD2 covers 8 bases. The V segment lost 0 bases and the J segment 4 bases; nucleotides outside the gene matches: 10. This CDR3 is built from 17 residues. Looked up from germline, CDR1 is MGHRA and CDR2 is YSYEKL. CDR3 in DNA: TGCGCCAGCAGCCAAGATGGGCGAGCGGGAGTACCAGAGACCCAGTACTTC. This translates into CASSQDGRAGVPETQYF.

The V gene is TRBV28, the J gene TRBJ2-4; the D gene is possibly TRBD2 (5 bases). The V and J ends lost 2 bases and 9 bases respectively, with 17 bases between them. This CDR3 comprises 15 residues. Germline assignment: CDR1 MDHEN and CDR2 SYDVKM. In nucleotides, the CDR3 is TGTGCCAGCAGTTTACTCCCCGGTCTAGGGAGCATTCAGTACTTC. As protein: CASSLLPGLGSIQYF.

The CDR3 nucleotides read TGTGCCAGCAGCCCGCGGGACAGGGGATATGGCTACACCTTC. Its protein is CASSPRDRGYGYTF. V is TRBV5-4 and J is TRBJ1-2; 10 bases agree with TRBD1. The ends lost 4 bases at V and 5 bases at J; junction bases unmatched: 5. CDR1 and CDR2 (germline): SGHNT, YYREEE (reference sequence). CDR3 length equals 14 residues.

V usage is TRBV4-1 and J usage is TRBJ2-1; 9 bases are a match to TRBD2. Germline V gene lookup returns CDR1 MGHRA and CDR2 YSYEKL. With 0 bases clipped from V and 4 bases from J, the junction kept 10 bases outside the gene matches. This CDR3 has 18 amino acids. Here the CDR3 DNA reads TGCGCCAGCAGCCAAGATTCGGCTACTAGCGGGCTTTACAATGAGCAGTTCTTC. Its protein is CASSQDSATSGLYNEQFF.

V is TRBV11-3 and J is TRBJ2-1, with D unresolved. Germline CDR1 is SGHNT and CDR2 is YENEEA. The CDR3 consists of 13 residues. Between the trimmed V and J ends, which lost 2 bases and 6 bases, there was a span of 8 bases. The CDR3 region has the DNA TGTGCCAGCAGCTTAAATCAAGTCAATGAGCAGTTCTTC. Residues: CASSLNQVNEQFF.

The rearrangement joins TRBV16 to TRBJ2-1; the D gene is possibly TRBD1 (5 bases). This CDR3 region has 15 residues. V lost 5 bases and J lost 4, with 15 bases in between. Germline assignment: CDR1 KGHSY and CDR2 FQNENV. The CDR3 coding sequence is TGTGCCAGCAGCAGGGGAACAGCTCAATACAATGAGCAGTTCTTC. It specifies CASSRGTAQYNEQFF.

The V gene is TRBV19, the J gene TRBJ2-1; no definite D call. Trimming stripped 3 bases from V and 4 bases from J, with 10 bases between. There are 14 residues in the CDR3. The V gene's germline CDR1 is LNHDA and CDR2 SQIVND (reference sequence). Here the CDR3 reads CASSIDRRYNEQFF. Here the CDR3 DNA reads TGTGCCAGTAGTATTGATCGACGGTACAATGAGCAGTTCTTC.